These 27 T cell receptor beta chains were all obtained from the same sample, sequenced in a study of control samples from healthy donors and cancer patients. Assay: immunoSEQ multiplex PCR; the TCRdb copy retains only in-frame clones and omits some. The repertoire holds around 130,000 clones, with just under 90% as singletons. Sequencing was done on a sample of blood. Receptors originate from a man younger than 40 in good health.

The chain joins TRBV4-2 to TRBJ1-4; D unclear. Germline CDR1 LGHNA, CDR2 YNFKEQ. V shed 0 bases and J shed 10 bases, with 9 bases lying between them. The CDR3 loop spans 13 amino acids. The CDR3 loop is CASSQDGSRKLFF. In DNA form, the CDR3 reads TGTGCCAGCAGCCAAGATGGGTCCCGAAAACTGTTTTTT.

The chain is built from TRBV6-5 and TRBJ2-2; 9 bases match TRBD1. Germline-derived CDR1 and CDR2 are MNHEY and SVGAGI. CDR3 size: 16 residues. V gave up 2 bases and J gave up 6 bases; unmatched junction bases: 7. CDR3 residues: CASSYGTGRGSGELFF. CDR3 nucleotides: TGTGCCAGCAGTTACGGGACAGGGAGAGGTTCCGGGGAGCTGTTTTTT.

The chain joins TRBV7-9 to TRBJ1-2; D might be TRBD1 (6 bases). Germline V gene data show CDR1 as SEHNR and CDR2 as FQNEAQ (reference sequence). CDR3 length equals 15 residues. The ends were cut back, 5 bases at V and 1 base at J, with 14 bases in the middle. CDR3 protein: CASSPPSGVNYGYTF. The CDR3 DNA reads as TGTGCCAGCAGCCCACCCTCAGGGGTTAACTATGGCTACACCTTC.

This chain uses TRBV10-2 with TRBJ1-4; 8 bases agree with TRBD1. There are 16 residues in the CDR3. The ends lost 0 bases at V and 5 bases at J; junction bases unmatched: 5. The germline V gene encodes CDR1 WSHSY and CDR2 SAAADI. As DNA, the CDR3 is TGCGCCAGCAGTGAGTCGACAGGGGCGGGAAATGAAAAACTGTTTTTT. Translating it yields CASSESTGAGNEKLFF.

Only one count was recorded for this clone. The J gene is TRBJ2-1, the V gene TRBV18, with TRBD2 matching over 8 bases. V lost 0 bases and J lost 0; bases outside the gene matches: 7. CDR1 KGHSH and CDR2 LQKENI come from the germline V gene. The CDR3 covers 18 residues. This CDR3 is CASSPPSGGGRSYNEQFF. The CDR3 bases are TGTGCCAGCTCACCACCGTCTGGCGGGGGGCGCTCCTACAATGAGCAGTTCTTC.

V gene TRBV3-1 (or the pseudogene TRBV3-2) combines with J gene TRBJ1-1; no clear D. The germline V gene has CDR1 LGHDT and CDR2 YNNKEL (reference sequence). The CDR3 has 13 amino acids. V lost 5 bases to trimming and J lost 2 bases, with 9 bases between them. The CDR3 spells CASSAKFNTEAFF. In DNA form, the CDR3 reads TGTGCCAGCAGCGCCAAGTTTAACACTGAAGCTTTCTTT.

The J gene is TRBJ1-1, the V gene TRBV7-3; 7 bases align to TRBD1. Trimming took 2 bases from V and 6 from J; bases not matched to a gene: 3. CDR3 length: 13 amino acids. In germline, CDR1 is SGHTA, CDR2 FQGTGA. CDR3 sequence: CASSLFTGAEAFF. DNA for the CDR3: TGTGCCAGCAGCTTATTTACAGGGGCTGAAGCTTTCTTT.

The chain links TRBV27 to TRBJ2-7; tentatively, D is TRBD2 (6 bases). The V gene's germline CDR1 is MNHEY and CDR2 SMNVEV (reference sequence). The CDR3 loop spans 15 amino acids. The V end was cut by 4 bases, the J end by 3 bases, with 16 bases between. The CDR3 coding sequence is TGTGCCAGCAGTTCCGTGGCTAGCGCCTACTACGAGCAGTACGTC. The encoded protein is CASSSVASAYYEQYV.

The J gene is TRBJ2-2, the V gene TRBV11-3; weak D call: TRBD1 (6 bases). The germline gives CDR1 SGHNT, CDR2 YENEEA. V dropped 5 bases and J dropped 3 bases, with 19 bases sitting between them. This CDR3 is 17 amino acids long. CDR3 nucleotides: TGTGCCAGCAGCCTCCGGGACACAATTGGGGACACCGGGGAGCTGTTTTTT. This encodes CASSLRDTIGDTGELFF.

The V call is TRBV18, the J call TRBJ2-3; a weak D match, TRBD2 (6 bases). This CDR3 region has 14 residues. V lost 0 bases to trimming and J lost 3 bases, with 7 bases between them. In germline, CDR1 is KGHSH, CDR2 LQKENI. For the CDR3, the DNA is TGTGCCAGCTCACCACCGGGGGGAACAGATACGCAGTATTTT. It encodes CASSPPGGTDTQYF.

The chain couples TRBV19 to TRBJ2-3; D could derive from TRBD1 or TRBD2 (5 bases each). The V gene lost 10 bases and the J gene lost 3 bases, with 20 bases spanning the gap. CDR3 length: 15 amino acids. The germline V gene has CDR1 LNHDA and CDR2 SQIVND (reference sequence). The CDR3 DNA sequence: TGTGCCACCGAGGGTGGGCAGGGTAGGACAGATACGCAGTATTTT. Translation gives CATEGGQGRTDTQYF. Supplemented by reference TRBV19 and TRBJ2-3, the full variable domain reads DGGITQSPKYLFRKEGQNVTLSCEQNLNHDAMYWYRQDPGQGLRLIYYSQIVNDFQKGDIAEGYSVSREKKESFPLTVTSAQKNPTAFYLCATEGGQGRTDTQYFGPGTRLTVL.

This chain connects TRBV12-3 or TRBV12-4 to TRBJ1-2; D unclear. CDR3 length equals 11 residues. V dropped 5 bases and J dropped 5 bases, with 6 bases sitting between them. The CDR3 region is CASSKGYGYTF. DNA of the CDR3: TGTGCCAGCAGTAAGGGTTATGGCTACACCTTC.

This chain links TRBV2 with TRBJ2-2, with D tentatively TRBD2 (7 bases). CDR3 length: 17 amino acids. Germline assignment: CDR1 SNHLY and CDR2 FYNNEI. Deletions cut 7 bases from V and 4 bases from J, with 22 bases between. The CDR3: CASKPGVGGPFTGELFF. Written as DNA, the CDR3 is TGTGCCAGCAAGCCGGGCGTCGGGGGGCCCTTCACCGGGGAGCTGTTTTTT.

This chain uses TRBV18 with TRBJ1-2; TRBD1 agrees at 8 bases. Losses at the gene ends were 6 bases for V and 4 bases for J; bases not matched to a gene: 10. The CDR3 length is 15 residues. The germline CDR1 and CDR2 sequences are KGHSH and LQKENI. CDR3 loop: CASSPTGDKGYGYTF. The CDR3 nucleotides are TGTGCCAGCTCGCCGACAGGGGATAAGGGCTATGGCTACACCTTC.

The chain employs TRBV3-1 (or the pseudogene TRBV3-2) and TRBJ1-1; tentatively, D is TRBD1 (5 bases). V dropped 5 bases and J dropped 1 base, with 8 bases sitting between them. Germline CDR1 reads LGHDT; CDR2 reads YNNKEL (reference sequence). CDR3 size: 13 residues. The CDR3 DNA is TGTGCCAGCAGCGCAGGGAGGAACACTGAAGCTTTCTTT. Residues: CASSAGRNTEAFF.

This clone was seen a single time. This rearrangement joins TRBV25-1 to TRBJ2-1, with TRBD1 identical over 7 bases. Germline V gives CDR1 MGHDK, CDR2 SYGVNS. Losses at the gene ends were 6 bases for V and 3 bases for J; bases not matched to a gene: 2. This CDR3 is 13 amino acids long. CDR3 sequence reads: CASSRDSYNEQFF. The CDR3 DNA reads as TGTGCCAGCAGCCGGGACAGCTACAATGAGCAGTTCTTC.

This rearrangement joins TRBV29-1 to TRBJ2-7; D perhaps matches TRBD1 (5 bases). V was trimmed by 4 bases and J by 0 bases, leaving 13 bases between them. This CDR3 region has 14 residues. CDR1 SQVTM and CDR2 ANQGSEA come from the germline V gene. DNA for the CDR3: TGCAGCGTTGTTGGACAAGAAAGCTCCTACGAGCAGTACTTC. Amino acid sequence: CSVVGQESSYEQYF.

The CDR3 coding sequence is TGTGCCAGCGGAGCGGACAGGGGCTACGAGCAGTACTTC. This encodes CASGADRGYEQYF. The chain employs TRBV6-5 and TRBJ2-7; 9 bases line up with TRBD1. This CDR3 contains 13 residues. J was trimmed by 3 bases and V by 8 bases; bases with no gene match: 5. Germline V gene sequence: CDR1 MNHEY, CDR2 SVGAGI.

This chain's CDR3 is CASSRQGLMNTEAFF. Here the CDR3 DNA reads TGTGCCAGCAGCAGACAGGGTCTCATGAACACTGAAGCTTTCTTT. The chain recombines TRBV6-5 with TRBJ1-1; 7 bases are shared with TRBD1. CDR3 length: 15 amino acids. Trimming at V came to 6 bases and at J to 0 bases, leaving 7 bases not matched to a gene. From germline, CDR1 is MNHEY and CDR2 SVGAGI.

The chain links TRBV13 to TRBJ2-2, with 11 positions matching TRBD2. The V gene end was trimmed by 5 bases and the J gene end by 8 bases; junction bases not matched to a gene: 7. CDR1 and CDR2 from the germline V gene are PRHDT and FYEKMQ (reference sequence). The CDR3 covers 15 residues. CDR3 coding DNA: TGTGCCAGCAGCCCCAGGAGACTAGCGGGGGGGGAGCTGTTTTTT. Translating it yields CASSPRRLAGGELFF.

J is TRBJ2-1 and V is TRBV19; D is perhaps TRBD1 (5 bases). Germline CDR1 is LNHDA and CDR2 is SQIVND (reference sequence). V shed 3 bases and J shed 6 bases, with 15 bases lying between them. The CDR3 contains 15 residues. The CDR3 protein is CASSIMAGKGNEQFF. The CDR3 region has the DNA TGTGCCAGTAGTATCATGGCAGGGAAAGGCAATGAGCAGTTCTTC.

The chain uses TRBV7-8 and TRBJ1-5; perhaps TRBD1 as D (5 bases). Germline CDR1 reads SGHVS; CDR2 reads FQNEAQ. CDR3 size: 17 residues. V gave up 6 bases and J gave up 4 bases, with 22 bases separating them. CDR3 sequence: CASSSREEGAGNQPQHF. CDR3 DNA sequence: TGTGCCAGCAGTTCTCGAGAGGAAGGGGCAGGGAATCAGCCCCAGCATTTT.

The gene calls are TRBV18 and TRBJ1-6; 12 bases agree with TRBD1. Losses at the gene ends were 2 bases for V and 10 bases for J; bases not matched to a gene: 3. Germline assignment: CDR1 KGHSH and CDR2 LQKENI. The CDR3 totals 15 residues. The CDR3 DNA is TGTGCCAGCTCACCATGGGACAGGGGGCAATCACCCCTCCACTTT. Translating gives CASSPWDRGQSPLHF.

V usage is TRBV24-1 and J usage is TRBJ1-2; TRBD1 might be the D (6 bases). CDR3 size: 13 residues. Deletions cut 7 bases from V and 2 bases from J, with 10 bases between. Germline V gene sequence: CDR1 KGHDR, CDR2 SFDVKD. The CDR3 DNA follows: TGTGCCACCAGCGTGGACAGCAACTATGGCTACACCTTC. Translation: CATSVDSNYGYTF.

The chain has TRBV3-1 (or the pseudogene TRBV3-2) and TRBJ1-1; unclear D gene. CDR1 LGHDT and CDR2 YNNKEL come from the germline V gene (reference sequence). The CDR3 runs to 13 residues. Trimming took 3 bases from V and 0 from J, leaving 5 bases between them. The CDR3: CASSQGVNTEAFF. CDR3 DNA sequence: TGTGCCAGCAGCCAGGGCGTGAACACTGAAGCTTTCTTT.

This clone was recorded once. This chain uses TRBV19 with TRBJ1-5, with TRBD1 matching 7 bases. Germline V CDR1 and CDR2: LNHDA, SQIVND (reference sequence). The CDR3 spans 15 residues. After removal of 7 bases from V and 4 bases from J, the junction contained 10 bases not matched to a gene. Written as DNA, the CDR3 is TGTGCCAGTAAGCAGGGGGGAACACCAAATCAGCCCCAGCATTTT. This encodes CASKQGGTPNQPQHF. Combining the CDR3 with reference TRBV19 and TRBJ1-5 gives the whole variable domain DGGITQSPKYLFRKEGQNVTLSCEQNLNHDAMYWYRQDPGQGLRLIYYSQIVNDFQKGDIAEGYSVSREKKESFPLTVTSAQKNPTAFYLCASKQGGTPNQPQHFGDGTRLSIL.

The chain is built from TRBV4-2 and TRBJ1-5, with 10 nucleotides matching TRBD1. V dropped 4 bases and J dropped 6; count of bases not matched to a gene: 6. Germline V gene lookup returns CDR1 LGHNA and CDR2 YNFKEQ. The CDR3 consists of 15 residues. The CDR3 sequence: CASSRGTGESQPQHF. For the CDR3, the DNA is TGTGCCAGCAGCCGAGGGACAGGGGAAAGTCAGCCCCAGCATTTT.